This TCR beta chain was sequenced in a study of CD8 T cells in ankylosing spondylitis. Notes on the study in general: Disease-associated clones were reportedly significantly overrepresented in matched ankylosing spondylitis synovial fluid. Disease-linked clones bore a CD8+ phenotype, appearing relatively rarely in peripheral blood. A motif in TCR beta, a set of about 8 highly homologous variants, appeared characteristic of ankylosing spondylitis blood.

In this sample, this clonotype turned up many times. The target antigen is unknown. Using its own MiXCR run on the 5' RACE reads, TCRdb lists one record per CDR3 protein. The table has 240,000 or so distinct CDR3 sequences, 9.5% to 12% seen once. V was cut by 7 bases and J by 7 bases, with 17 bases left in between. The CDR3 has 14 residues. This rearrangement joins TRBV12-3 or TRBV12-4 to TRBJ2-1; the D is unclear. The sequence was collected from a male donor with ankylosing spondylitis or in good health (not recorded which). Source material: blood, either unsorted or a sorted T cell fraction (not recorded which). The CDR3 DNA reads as TGTGCCAGCACCGATAGAAGGGCTCAAAATGAGCAGTTCTTC. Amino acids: CASTDRRAQNEQFF.